This entry features one T cell receptor (beta chain) sequence. The V segment lost 0 bases and the J segment 5 bases; nucleotides outside the gene matches: 3. CDR1 and CDR2 from the germline V gene are SGHRS and YFSETQ. This CDR3 spans 14 amino acids. TCRdb recomputed calls from the RT-PCR reads with MiXCR, one row per CDR3 protein. The sample lists about 700,000 distinct CDR3 sequences, 12% to 15% occurring once. The TCR originated in a female donor in good health, serving as a healthy control. The V gene is TRBV5-1, the J gene TRBJ2-7; 9 bases are a match to TRBD1. The specimen sequenced was memory CD4+ T cells from blood. The CDR3 DNA follows: TGCGCCAGCAGCTTGGAGGGACAGGGTAACGAGCAGTACTTC. It specifies CASSLEGQGNEQYF.